This is a list of T cell receptor beta chains from one sample in a study of radiation and T cells in renal cell carcinoma. The protocol was immunoSEQ multiplex PCR, while the TCRdb copy is restricted to in-frame clones and leaves out a portion. The sample holds about 130,000 clones, approximately 75% seen once. This sample comprised blood, obtained from a patient whose treatment included radiotherapy and nephrectomy. Receptors were obtained from a woman aged 55-70 years with renal cell carcinoma. Each CDR3 is given with its conserved first and last residue. A D gene is named only where the DNA matches it firmly. The size entry is marked missing in some rows and otherwise reads once, few, many or a size class.

D gene,clone size,V gene,J gene,CDR3 DNA,CDR3 protein
NA,NA,TRBV2,TRBJ2-5,TGTGCCAGCCTTCTGACTAGGAGGGAGACCCAGTACTTC,CASLLTRRETQYF
NA,many,TRBV5-1,TRBJ1-2,TGCGCCAGCAGCTTGGTTTTCGGGGGAGAAGCTAACTATGGCTACACCTTC,CASSLVFGGEANYGYTF
TRBD2,NA,TRBV6-5,TRBJ2-7,TGTGCCAGCAGTTTATCGACTAGCGGGAGGGCCCACGAGCAGTACTTC,CASSLSTSGRAHEQYF
TRBD1,NA,TRBV6-6,TRBJ2-2,TGTGCCAGCAGTTCGACAGGGGGGAACACCGGGGAGCTGTTTTTT,CASSSTGGNTGELFF
NA,NA,TRBV5-6,TRBJ1-2,TGTGCCAGCAGCGACCCGTTTGGAGGGAACTATGGCTACACCTTC,CASSDPFGGNYGYTF
NA,few,TRBV19,TRBJ2-2,TGTGCCAGTAGTTCAGACAGAACTACCGGGGAGCTGTTTTTT,CASSSDRTTGELFF
NA,NA,TRBV11-3,TRBJ2-2,TGTGCCAGCAGCTTAGATAGCGACGGGGAGCTGTTTTTT,CASSLDSDGELFF
NA,few,TRBV6-5,TRBJ1-2,TGTGCCAGCAGTCAGGGTTCGGGCTATGGCTACACCTTC,CASSQGSGYGYTF
NA,NA,TRBV6-1,TRBJ2-2,TGTGCCAGCAGCACACACGAGGCCGGGGAGCTGTTTTTT,CASSTHEAGELFF
TRBD1,NA,TRBV2,TRBJ1-6,TGTGCCAGCCGGAGGACAGGAGTCGATTCACCCCTCCACTTT,CASRRTGVDSPLHF
NA,NA,TRBV7-2,TRBJ1-5,TGTGCCAGCAGCACCCCGGGGATGCAAAATCAGCCCCAGCATTTT,CASSTPGMQNQPQHF
TRBD1,NA,TRBV28,TRBJ1-5,TGTGCCAGCAGCCCTGGGACAGGGCCCAATCAGCCCCAGCATTTT,CASSPGTGPNQPQHF
NA,NA,TRBV6-1,TRBJ2-3,TGTGCCAGCAGGACGGGGAGACTGGGTACGCAGTATTTT,CASRTGRLGTQYF
NA,NA,TRBV7-2,TRBJ2-3,TGTGCCAGCAGCTTCTCGGGCACAGATACGCAGTATTTT,CASSFSGTDTQYF
NA,NA,TRBV6-5,TRBJ1-6,TGTGCCAGCAGTCAGGACAGCCTCTATAATTCACCCCTCCACTTT,CASSQDSLYNSPLHF
NA,NA,TRBV29-1,TRBJ1-2,TGCAGCGTTGGTCAGAGCTATGGCTACACCTTC,CSVGQSYGYTF
NA,NA,TRBV5-4,TRBJ1-2,TGTGCCAGCAGCCCCCAATTGGGCGGAAGCTATGGCTACACCTTC,CASSPQLGGSYGYTF
TRBD1,NA,TRBV7-2,TRBJ2-1,TGTGCCAGCAGTTGGACAGGTACCTCCTACAATGAGCAGTTCTTC,CASSWTGTSYNEQFF
TRBD1,few,TRBV28,TRBJ1-2,TGTGCCAGCAGTCCCCTAACCGGGACAGGGTATGGCTACACCTTC,CASSPLTGTGYGYTF
NA,once,TRBV7-2,TRBJ2-3,TGTGCCAGCTTTACCCCGGGCACAGATACGCAGTATTTT,CASFTPGTDTQYF
TRBD2,NA,TRBV5-1,TRBJ2-3,TGCGCCAGCAGCTGGGGTTGGGAGCGGGGCAGCACAGATACGCAGTATTTT,CASSWGWERGSTDTQYF
TRBD1,NA,TRBV10-3,TRBJ1-4,TGTGCCATCAGTGAAGAAGAGACAGGGGGTAATGAAAAACTGTTTTTT,CAISEEETGGNEKLFF
NA,NA,TRBV4-3,TRBJ1-4,TGCGCCAGCAGCCAAGCTTTTGCAGGGCTGGGGAAACTGTTTTTT,CASSQAFAGLGKLFF
NA,NA,TRBV5-4,TRBJ2-7,TGTGCCAGCAGCACACTCCAGGGTTCTTACGAGCAGTACTTC,CASSTLQGSYEQYF
NA,NA,TRBV5-6,TRBJ2-7,TGTGCCAGCAGCTTGGAAGGGGTCTCAGGGTTGAAATACGAGCAGTACTTC,CASSLEGVSGLKYEQYF
TRBD1,NA,TRBV7-9,TRBJ2-1,TGTGCCAGCAGCTTACCTTCGGGACAGAGGATCAATGAGCAGTTCTTC,CASSLPSGQRINEQFF
TRBD1,NA,TRBV6-6,TRBJ1-5,TGTGCCAGCAGCTCGTTCCGGGACAGGGGCGCTTTT,CASSSFRDRGAF
NA,NA,TRBV5-1,TRBJ1-1,TGCGCCAGCAGCTTGGCAGGGGAGGTGGTCACTGAAGCTTTCTTT,CASSLAGEVVTEAFF
NA,NA,TRBV2,TRBJ2-2,TGTGCCAGCATGACGTTCTCGGACGGGGAGCTGTTTTTT,CASMTFSDGELFF
NA,NA,TRBV9,TRBJ1-1,TGTGCCAGCAGCCCCGGGGGGGGGCGGACTGAAGCTTTCTTT,CASSPGGGRTEAFF
NA,once,TRBV30,TRBJ2-5,TGTGCCTGGAGTGGGAGGGGGGCTGACCAAGAGACCCAGTACTTC,CAWSGRGADQETQYF
NA,NA,TRBV5-6,TRBJ1-3,TGTGCCAGCAGCTTGGGCATCTACTCTGGAAACACCATATATTTT,CASSLGIYSGNTIYF
NA,NA,TRBV7-3,TRBJ2-1,TGTGCCAGCAGCTTAAACGGGGGGCACTCCTACAATGAGCAGTTCTTC,CASSLNGGHSYNEQFF
TRBD1,few,TRBV19,TRBJ2-2,TGTGCCGTGGAACAGGGGGGCACCGGGGAGCTGTTTTTT,CAVEQGGTGELFF
TRBD1,once,TRBV6-5,TRBJ1-2,TGTGCCAGCAGCCATCGGACAGGGACAGCGCATGACTACACCTTC,CASSHRTGTAHDYTF
TRBD2,NA,TRBV25-1,TRBJ2-1,TGTGCCAGCAGTGAAGGAAAGACCCCAGCGGGGTCCTACAATGAGCAGTTCTTC,CASSEGKTPAGSYNEQFF
TRBD1,NA,TRBV19,TRBJ1-5,TGTGCCAGTAGTATAGCGGTAGGGGGCGTTCAGCCCCAGCATTTT,CASSIAVGGVQPQHF
NA,many,TRBV5-1,TRBJ1-2,TGCGCCAGCAGCTTGGAGGGCAGGGTCCCGTGGGGCTACACCTTC,CASSLEGRVPWGYTF
TRBD1,NA,TRBV27,TRBJ1-1,TGTGCCAGCAGTCCCCTGACAGGGTACACTGAAGCTTTCTTT,CASSPLTGYTEAFF
NA,NA,TRBV18,TRBJ2-1,TGTGCCAGCTCACCCCAACCAGGCGAATACAATGAGCAGTTCTTC,CASSPQPGEYNEQFF
NA,NA,TRBV7-2,TRBJ1-1,TGTGCCAGCAGCTTCACTCGGCGAAACACTGAAGCTTTCTTT,CASSFTRRNTEAFF
TRBD1,NA,TRBV5-1,TRBJ1-2,TGCGCCAGCAGCTGGGGGACAGGGACCTATGGCTACACCTTC,CASSWGTGTYGYTF
NA,once,TRBV7-9,TRBJ1-6,TGTGCCAGCAGCTTAGCGGGATCGGATCTGCATTCACCCCTCCACTTT,CASSLAGSDLHSPLHF
NA,NA,TRBV6-6,TRBJ1-2,TGTGCCAGCGAACCAGCAGGAGGAGCTTATGGCTACACCTTC,CASEPAGGAYGYTF
NA,NA,TRBV27,TRBJ1-1,TGTGCCAGCAGTCTATTCTGGGGATACACTGAAGCTTTCTTT,CASSLFWGYTEAFF
TRBD2,NA,TRBV6-1,TRBJ2-7,TGTGCCAGCAGCCCCCTAGCGGGGAACTCCTACGAGCAGTACTTC,CASSPLAGNSYEQYF
TRBD2,NA,TRBV11-3,TRBJ2-3,TGTGCCAGCAGCTTAGGCCTAGCGGGAGGGAGAGATACGCAGTATTTT,CASSLGLAGGRDTQYF
TRBD1,once,TRBV7-2,TRBJ2-3,TGTGCCAGCAGCCTGGGACAGACCGTAGATACGCAGTATTTT,CASSLGQTVDTQYF